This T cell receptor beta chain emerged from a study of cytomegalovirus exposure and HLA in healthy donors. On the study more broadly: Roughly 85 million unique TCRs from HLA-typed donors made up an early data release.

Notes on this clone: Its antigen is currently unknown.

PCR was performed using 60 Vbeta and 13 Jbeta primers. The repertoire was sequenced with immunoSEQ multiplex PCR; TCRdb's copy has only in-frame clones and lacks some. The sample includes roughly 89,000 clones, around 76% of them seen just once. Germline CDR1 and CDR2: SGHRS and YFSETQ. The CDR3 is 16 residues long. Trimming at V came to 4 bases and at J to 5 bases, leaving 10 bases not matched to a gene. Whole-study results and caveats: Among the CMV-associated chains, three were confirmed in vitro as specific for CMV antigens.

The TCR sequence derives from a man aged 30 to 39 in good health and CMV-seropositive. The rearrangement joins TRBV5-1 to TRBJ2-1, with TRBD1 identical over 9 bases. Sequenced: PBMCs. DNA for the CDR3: TGCGCCAGCAGCCCCGGACAGGGGACAAGGAACAATGAGCAGTTCTTC. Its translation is CASSPGQGTRNNEQFF.